These T cell receptor beta chains were read from a single sample in a study of sequential checkpoint blockade in melanoma. Libraries were prepared by immunoSEQ multiplex PCR; TCRdb keeps only in-frame clonotypes and omits some of them. The sample includes 15,000 or so clones, roughly 50% of them seen just once. The source was CD8+ T cells sorted from blood (inferred from file names), collected from a patient given nivolumab and ipilimumab in sequence. Receptor source: a human donor with melanoma. Each CDR3 is given with its conserved first and last residue. D genes are given only for firm matches. Clone size is given for some rows only: seen once, a few or many times, or a class if the clone is expanded.

J gene: TRBJ1-6
V gene: TRBV1
D gene: .
clone size: .
CDR3 protein: CTFGGTGYNSPLHF
CDR3 DNA: TGCACCTTCGGCGGGACAGGGTATAATTCACCCCTCCACTTT

J gene: TRBJ2-2
V gene: TRBV7-6
D gene: .
clone size: once
CDR3 protein: CASSRADYPNSGELFF
CDR3 DNA: TGTGCCAGCAGCCGCGCCGACTACCCAAATAGCGGGGAGCTGTTTTTT

J gene: TRBJ2-5
V gene: TRBV7-2
D gene: .
clone size: few
CDR3 protein: CASSSPRQGREETQYF
CDR3 DNA: TGTGCCAGCAGCTCCCCACGACAGGGGCGGGAGGAGACCCAGTACTTC

J gene: TRBJ1-1
V gene: TRBV6-1
D gene: TRBD1
clone size: once
CDR3 protein: CASSNRGDTEAFF
CDR3 DNA: TGTGCCAGCAGTAACAGGGGGGACACTGAAGCTTTCTTT

J gene: TRBJ1-2
V gene: TRBV15
D gene: TRBD1
clone size: .
CDR3 protein: CATSRDSTGGRGFYTF
CDR3 DNA: TGTGCCACCAGCAGAGATTCAACAGGGGGCCGGGGGTTCTACACCTTC

J gene: TRBJ2-7
V gene: TRBV5-6
D gene: .
clone size: .
CDR3 protein: CASSFTVYEQYF
CDR3 DNA: TGTGCCAGCAGCTTTACAGTCTACGAGCAGTACTTC

J gene: TRBJ2-2
V gene: TRBV2
D gene: .
clone size: few
CDR3 protein: CASSGRGRLSGELFF
CDR3 DNA: TGTGCCAGCAGTGGCAGGGGCCGTTTGTCCGGGGAGCTGTTTTTT

J gene: TRBJ2-3
V gene: TRBV15
D gene: TRBD2
clone size: few
CDR3 protein: CATGAGGNTDTQYF
CDR3 DNA: TGTGCCACCGGAGCGGGAGGGAACACAGATACGCAGTATTTT

J gene: TRBJ1-1
V gene: TRBV4-1
D gene: .
clone size: .
CDR3 protein: CASSQGRLGPSHAEAFF
CDR3 DNA: TGCGCCAGCAGCCAAGGACGTCTGGGCCCCTCCCACGCTGAAGCTTTCTTT

J gene: TRBJ2-1
V gene: TRBV7-3
D gene: TRBD2
clone size: .
CDR3 protein: CASRLSGGAYNEQFF
CDR3 DNA: TGTGCCAGCAGGTTGAGCGGGGGGGCCTACAATGAGCAGTTCTTC

J gene: TRBJ2-7
V gene: TRBV7-9
D gene: .
clone size: .
CDR3 protein: CASSSGLSYEQYF
CDR3 DNA: TGTGCCAGCAGCTCGGGACTGTCCTACGAGCAGTACTTC

J gene: TRBJ1-5
V gene: TRBV28
D gene: .
clone size: .
CDR3 protein: CASSFVYRNQPQHF
CDR3 DNA: TGTGCCAGCAGTTTCGTCTACAGAAATCAGCCCCAGCATTTT

J gene: TRBJ1-2
V gene: TRBV6-6
D gene: .
clone size: .
CDR3 protein: CASSYEPRDGYTF
CDR3 DNA: TGTGCCAGCAGTTACGAGCCGCGGGATGGCTACACCTTC

J gene: TRBJ2-7
V gene: TRBV11-2
D gene: .
clone size: .
CDR3 protein: CASSPSGISYEQYF
CDR3 DNA: TGTGCCAGCAGCCCATCAGGGATTTCCTACGAGCAGTACTTC

J gene: TRBJ2-7
V gene: TRBV4-1
D gene: .
clone size: .
CDR3 protein: CASSQEAGPQYF
CDR3 DNA: TGCGCCAGCAGCCAAGAGGCGGGGCCGCAGTACTTC

J gene: TRBJ2-3
V gene: TRBV6-4
D gene: .
clone size: .
CDR3 protein: CASSPSEADTQYF
CDR3 DNA: TGTGCCAGCAGTCCTAGCGAAGCAGATACGCAGTATTTT

J gene: TRBJ1-2
V gene: TRBV4-3
D gene: .
clone size: .
CDR3 protein: CASSQGRTGIYGYTF
CDR3 DNA: TGCGCCAGCAGCCAGGGAAGAACAGGGATTTATGGCTACACCTTC

J gene: TRBJ2-3
V gene: TRBV5-6
D gene: TRBD2
clone size: .
CDR3 protein: CASSSGTSGRSDTQYF
CDR3 DNA: TGTGCCAGCAGCTCCGGGACTAGCGGGAGGTCGGATACGCAGTATTTT

J gene: TRBJ2-7
V gene: TRBV19
D gene: TRBD1
clone size: .
CDR3 protein: CASSLRTGIYEQYF
CDR3 DNA: TGTGCCAGTAGTCTTCGGACAGGGATCTACGAGCAGTACTTC

J gene: TRBJ2-1
V gene: TRBV6-1
D gene: .
clone size: few
CDR3 protein: CASSPLGGWGNEQFF
CDR3 DNA: TGTGCCAGCAGTCCCCTAGGGGGTTGGGGGAATGAGCAGTTCTTC

J gene: TRBJ1-2
V gene: TRBV6-4
D gene: TRBD1
clone size: few
CDR3 protein: CASSTGGDGYTF
CDR3 DNA: TGTGCCAGCAGTACAGGGGGAGATGGCTACACCTTC

J gene: TRBJ2-1
V gene: TRBV19
D gene: TRBD2
clone size: .
CDR3 protein: CASSRRLAGVRSYNEQFF
CDR3 DNA: TGTGCCAGTAGTCGCCGACTAGCGGGAGTTCGGTCCTACAATGAGCAGTTCTTC

J gene: TRBJ2-7
V gene: TRBV21-1
D gene: .
clone size: .
CDR3 protein: CASSNATTRRAYEQYF
CDR3 DNA: TGTGCCAGCAGCAACGCGACTACCAGGAGGGCCTACGAGCAGTACTTC

J gene: TRBJ1-2
V gene: TRBV28
D gene: TRBD1
clone size: .
CDR3 protein: CASSWDRGGVTF
CDR3 DNA: TGTGCCAGCAGTTGGGACAGGGGTGGGGTGACCTTC

J gene: TRBJ2-3
V gene: TRBV7-6
D gene: TRBD2
clone size: .
CDR3 protein: CASSLALAGGSTDTQYF
CDR3 DNA: TGTGCCAGCAGCTTAGCCCTAGCGGGAGGTAGCACAGATACGCAGTATTTT

J gene: TRBJ1-2
V gene: TRBV6-1
D gene: .
clone size: .
CDR3 protein: CASSGDGTNYGYTF
CDR3 DNA: TGTGCCAGCAGTGGTGACGGGACTAACTATGGCTACACCTTC